The rows below give T cell receptor beta chains drawn from one sample of a study of blood T cell repertoires in COVID-19. Assay used: immunoSEQ multiplex PCR; TCRdb lists only in-frame clones, some missing. The sample lists about 14,000 clones; roughly nine tenths were seen once. The sequencing input was peripheral blood. These receptors were collected from a human donor in a cohort sampled during active COVID-19. Both conserved end residues are trimmed from each CDR3. The D gene is left open where the match is weak. A row's size may be missing; if present it is once, few, many or a size class.

j_gene,v_gene,abundance,d_gene,CDR3aa
TRBJ1-3,TRBV11-2,once,TRBD1,ASSSYRGQGNTIY
TRBJ2-5,TRBV7-9,-,-,ASSLALRSGKETQY
TRBJ2-3,TRBV5-1,once,-,ASSLGPGGTDTQY
TRBJ1-2,TRBV2,-,-,ASRLGSTANYGYT
TRBJ2-2,TRBV2,-,-,ASIPVLNTGELF
TRBJ2-1,TRBV6-5,-,-,ASSSDARLPQF
TRBJ2-3,TRBV28,-,-,ASSTTQGGTDTQY
TRBJ2-7,TRBV2,-,TRBD2,ASTIGTSGVLNEQY
TRBJ2-1,TRBV28,-,-,ASSSSSANEQF
TRBJ2-7,TRBV6-5,-,-,ASIPGDAVRLEQY
TRBJ1-2,TRBV29-1,-,TRBD1,SVMTGGSSNYGYT
TRBJ2-7,TRBV27,-,TRBD2,ASSLTSGGLGSYEQY
TRBJ1-4,TRBV5-1,-,-,ASRTDGATNEKLF
TRBJ2-3,TRBV5-1,once,TRBD2,ASSSLSGGTTDTQY
TRBJ1-1,TRBV30,-,-,AWSVQVNTEAF
TRBJ1-2,TRBV5-1,-,-,ASSLDGSSGYT
TRBJ2-1,TRBV7-2,-,TRBD2,ASSSLQLAGYNEQF
TRBJ2-1,TRBV10-3,-,TRBD2,AISKGLAGGDEQF
TRBJ2-1,TRBV7-2,-,-,ASSLDVGVRSYNEQF
TRBJ1-5,TRBV19,-,-,ASSIQAGQPQH
TRBJ1-1,TRBV5-6,-,-,ASSFGQGTEAF
TRBJ1-1,TRBV12-3/TRBV12-4,-,-,ASSLSTEAF
TRBJ2-7,TRBV18,-,TRBD2,ASSPTSGGLYEQY
TRBJ2-7,TRBV7-9,-,-,ASSSPAVVSYEQY
TRBJ1-2,TRBV7-8,-,-,ASSLLSNFAGYT